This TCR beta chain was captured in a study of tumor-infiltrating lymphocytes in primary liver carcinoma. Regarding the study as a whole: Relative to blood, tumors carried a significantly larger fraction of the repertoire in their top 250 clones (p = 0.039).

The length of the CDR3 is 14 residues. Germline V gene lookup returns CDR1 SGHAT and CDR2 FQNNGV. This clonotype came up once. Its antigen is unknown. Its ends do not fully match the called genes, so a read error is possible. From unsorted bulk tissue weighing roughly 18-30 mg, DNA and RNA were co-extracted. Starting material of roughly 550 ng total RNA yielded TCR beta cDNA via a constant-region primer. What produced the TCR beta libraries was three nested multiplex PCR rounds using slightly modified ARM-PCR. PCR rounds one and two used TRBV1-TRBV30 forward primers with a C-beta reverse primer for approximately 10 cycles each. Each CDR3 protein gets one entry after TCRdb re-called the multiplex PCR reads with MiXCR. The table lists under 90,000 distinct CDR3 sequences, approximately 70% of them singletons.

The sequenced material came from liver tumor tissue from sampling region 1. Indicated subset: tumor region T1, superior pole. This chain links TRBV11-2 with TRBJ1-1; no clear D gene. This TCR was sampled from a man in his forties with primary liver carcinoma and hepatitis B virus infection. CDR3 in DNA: TGTACCAGCAGCTTAGATGGGGAGAACACTGAAGCTTTCTTT. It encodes CTSSLDGENTEAFF.